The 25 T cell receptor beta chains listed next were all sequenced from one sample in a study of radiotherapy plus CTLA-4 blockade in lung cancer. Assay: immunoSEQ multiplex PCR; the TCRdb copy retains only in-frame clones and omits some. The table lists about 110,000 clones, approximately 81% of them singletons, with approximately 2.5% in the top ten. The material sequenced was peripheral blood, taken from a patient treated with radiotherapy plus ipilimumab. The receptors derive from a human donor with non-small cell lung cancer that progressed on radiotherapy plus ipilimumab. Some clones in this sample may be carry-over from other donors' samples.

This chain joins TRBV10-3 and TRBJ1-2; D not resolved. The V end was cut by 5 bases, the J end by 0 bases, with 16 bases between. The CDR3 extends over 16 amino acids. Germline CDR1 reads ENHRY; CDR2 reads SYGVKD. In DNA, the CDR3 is TGTGCCATCAGTTCCAGAGAGGGCGCATCTAACTATGGCTACACCTTC. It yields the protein CAISSREGASNYGYTF.

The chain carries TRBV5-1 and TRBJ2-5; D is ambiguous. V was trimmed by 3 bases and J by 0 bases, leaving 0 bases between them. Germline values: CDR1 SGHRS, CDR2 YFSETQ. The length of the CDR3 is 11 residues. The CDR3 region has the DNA TGCGCCAGCAGCTACCAAGAGACCCAGTACTTC. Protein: CASSYQETQYF.

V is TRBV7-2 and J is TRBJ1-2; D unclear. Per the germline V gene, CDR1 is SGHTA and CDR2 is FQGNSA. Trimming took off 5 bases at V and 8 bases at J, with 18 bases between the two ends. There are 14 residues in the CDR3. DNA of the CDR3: TGTGCCAGCAGCACCCGGGCCCCGGTGGGGGGCTACACCTTC. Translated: CASSTRAPVGGYTF.

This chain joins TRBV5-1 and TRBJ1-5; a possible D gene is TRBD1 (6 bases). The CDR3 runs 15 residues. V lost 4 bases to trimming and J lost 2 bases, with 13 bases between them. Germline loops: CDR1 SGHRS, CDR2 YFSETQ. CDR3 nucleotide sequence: TGCGCCAGCAGCCCAGGGGACGGAGGCAATCAGCCCCAGCATTTT. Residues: CASSPGDGGNQPQHF.

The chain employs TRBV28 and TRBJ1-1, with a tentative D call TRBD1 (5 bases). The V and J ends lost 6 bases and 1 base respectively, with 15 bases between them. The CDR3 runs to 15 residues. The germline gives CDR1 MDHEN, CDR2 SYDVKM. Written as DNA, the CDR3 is TGTGCCAGCAGAGAAACAGGAGGGAGGAACACTGAAGCTTTCTTT. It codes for CASRETGGRNTEAFF.

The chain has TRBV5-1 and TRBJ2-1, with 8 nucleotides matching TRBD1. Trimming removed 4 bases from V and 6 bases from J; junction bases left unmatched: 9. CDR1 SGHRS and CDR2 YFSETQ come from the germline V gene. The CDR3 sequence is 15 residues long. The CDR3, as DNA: TGCGCCAGCAGCACCGGACAGGGAGGCTCCAATGAGCAGTTCTTC. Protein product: CASSTGQGGSNEQFF.

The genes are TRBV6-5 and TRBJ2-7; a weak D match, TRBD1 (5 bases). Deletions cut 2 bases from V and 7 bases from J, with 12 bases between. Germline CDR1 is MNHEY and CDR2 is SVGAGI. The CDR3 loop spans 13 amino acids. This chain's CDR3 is CASSYVGPKEQYF. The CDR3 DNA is TGTGCCAGCAGTTACGTGGGGCCGAAAGAGCAGTACTTC.

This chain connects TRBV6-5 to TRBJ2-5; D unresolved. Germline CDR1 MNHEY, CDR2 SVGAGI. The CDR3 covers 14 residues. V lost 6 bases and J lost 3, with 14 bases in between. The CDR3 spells CASRPSMAKETQYF. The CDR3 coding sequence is TGTGCCAGCAGACCCAGTATGGCTAAAGAGACCCAGTACTTC.

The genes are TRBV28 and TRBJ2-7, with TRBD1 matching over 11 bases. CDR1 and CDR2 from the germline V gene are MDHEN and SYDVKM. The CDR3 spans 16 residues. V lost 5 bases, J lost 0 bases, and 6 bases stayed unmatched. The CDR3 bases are TGTGCCAGCAGTCAACTAGGGACAGGGGGCTCCTACGAGCAGTACTTC. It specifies CASSQLGTGGSYEQYF.

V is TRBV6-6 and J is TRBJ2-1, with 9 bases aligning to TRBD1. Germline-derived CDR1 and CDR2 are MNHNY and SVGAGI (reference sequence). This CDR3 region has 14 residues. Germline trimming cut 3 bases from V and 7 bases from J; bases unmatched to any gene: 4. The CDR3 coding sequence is TGTGCCAGCAGTTATTCGGACAGGGGAAATGAGCAGTTCTTC. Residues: CASSYSDRGNEQFF.

In nucleotides, the CDR3 is TGTGCCAGCAGCTATGACTGGGGGGCGGAAGAGACCCAGTACTTC. This translates into CASSYDWGAEETQYF. This sequence joins TRBV5-4 and TRBJ2-5; D might be TRBD1 or TRBD2, each matching 6 bases. Per the germline V gene, CDR1 is SGHNT and CDR2 is YYREEE (reference sequence). V was pared by 3 bases and J by 3 bases, with 15 bases between. This CDR3 comprises 15 residues.

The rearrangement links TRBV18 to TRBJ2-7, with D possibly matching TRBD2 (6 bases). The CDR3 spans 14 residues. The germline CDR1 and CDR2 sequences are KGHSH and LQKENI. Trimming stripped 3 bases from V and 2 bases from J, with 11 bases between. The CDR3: CASSPGEVPYEQYF. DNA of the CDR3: TGTGCCAGCTCACCCGGGGAGGTACCCTACGAGCAGTACTTC.

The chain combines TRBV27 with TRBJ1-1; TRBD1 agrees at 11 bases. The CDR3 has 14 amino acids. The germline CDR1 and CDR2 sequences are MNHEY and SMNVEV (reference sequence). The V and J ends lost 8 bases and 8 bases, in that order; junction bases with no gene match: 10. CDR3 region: CASWIPGTGGEAFF. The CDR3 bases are TGTGCCAGCTGGATACCCGGGACAGGGGGAGAAGCTTTCTTT.

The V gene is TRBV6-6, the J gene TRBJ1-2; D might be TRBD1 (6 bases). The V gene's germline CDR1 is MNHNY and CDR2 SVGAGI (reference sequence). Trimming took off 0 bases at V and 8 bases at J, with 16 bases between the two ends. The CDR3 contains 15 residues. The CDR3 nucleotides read TGTGCCAGCAGTTACTCGAACAGGGTGGATCGAGGCTACACCTTC. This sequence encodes CASSYSNRVDRGYTF.

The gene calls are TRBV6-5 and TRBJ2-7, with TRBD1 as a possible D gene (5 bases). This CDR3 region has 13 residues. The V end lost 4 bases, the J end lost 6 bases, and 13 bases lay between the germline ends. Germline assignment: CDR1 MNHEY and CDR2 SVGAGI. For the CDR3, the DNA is TGTGCCAGCAGTTTAACCGCAAGGGGCGAGCAGTACTTC. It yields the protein CASSLTARGEQYF.

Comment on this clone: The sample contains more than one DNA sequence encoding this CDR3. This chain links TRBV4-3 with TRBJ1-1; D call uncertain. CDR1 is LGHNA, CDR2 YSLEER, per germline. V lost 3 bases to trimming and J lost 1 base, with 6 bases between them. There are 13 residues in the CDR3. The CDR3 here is CASSHRTNTEAFF. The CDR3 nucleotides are TGCGCCAGCAGCCACCGTACGAACACTGAAGCTTTCTTT.

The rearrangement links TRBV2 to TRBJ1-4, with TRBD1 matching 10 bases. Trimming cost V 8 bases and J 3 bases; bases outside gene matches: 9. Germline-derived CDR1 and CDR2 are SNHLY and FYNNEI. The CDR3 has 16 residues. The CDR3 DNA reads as TGTGCCAGCGGAAGGACAGGGGGTAGGGCTAATGAAAAACTGTTTTTT. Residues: CASGRTGGRANEKLFF.

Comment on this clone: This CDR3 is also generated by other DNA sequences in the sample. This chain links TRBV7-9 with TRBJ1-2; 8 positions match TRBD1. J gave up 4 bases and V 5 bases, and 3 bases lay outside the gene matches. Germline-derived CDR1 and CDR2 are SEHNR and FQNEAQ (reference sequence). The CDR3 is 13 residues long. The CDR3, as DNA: TGTGCCAGCAGCGGCACAGGGGGCTATGGCTACACCTTC. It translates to CASSGTGGYGYTF. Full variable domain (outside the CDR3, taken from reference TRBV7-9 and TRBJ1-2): DTGVSQNPRHKITKRGQNVTFRCDPISEHNRLYWYRQTLGQGPEFLTYFQNEAQLEKSRLLSDRFSAERPKGSFSTLEIQRTEQGDSAMYLCASSGTGGYGYTFGSGTRLTVV.

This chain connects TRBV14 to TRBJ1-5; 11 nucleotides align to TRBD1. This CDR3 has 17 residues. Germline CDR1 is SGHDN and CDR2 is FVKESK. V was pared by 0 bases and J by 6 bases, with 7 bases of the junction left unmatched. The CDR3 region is CASSQEVGQGAPQPQHF. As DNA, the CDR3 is TGTGCCAGCAGCCAAGAGGTCGGACAGGGGGCTCCTCAGCCCCAGCATTTT.

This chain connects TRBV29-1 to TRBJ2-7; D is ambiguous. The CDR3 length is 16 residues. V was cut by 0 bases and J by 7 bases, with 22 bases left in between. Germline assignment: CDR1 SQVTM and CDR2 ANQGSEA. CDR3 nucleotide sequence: TGCAGCGTTGAAGATCGGCAGGCGGAGAACCTCGGGGAGCAGTACTTC. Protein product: CSVEDRQAENLGEQYF.

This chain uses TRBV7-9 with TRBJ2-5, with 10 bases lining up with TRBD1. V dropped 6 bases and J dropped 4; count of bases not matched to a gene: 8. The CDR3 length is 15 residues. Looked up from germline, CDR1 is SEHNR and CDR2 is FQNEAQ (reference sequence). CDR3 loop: CASRSRDRGRETQYF. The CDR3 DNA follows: TGTGCCAGCAGAAGCCGGGACAGGGGACGAGAGACCCAGTACTTC.

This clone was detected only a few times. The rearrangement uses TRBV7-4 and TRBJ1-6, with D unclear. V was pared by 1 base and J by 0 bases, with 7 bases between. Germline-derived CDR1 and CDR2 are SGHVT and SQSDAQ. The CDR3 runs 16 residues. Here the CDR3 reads CASSLERSSYNSPLHF. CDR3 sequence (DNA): TGTGCCAGCAGCTTAGAGAGAAGCTCCTATAATTCACCCCTCCACTTT.

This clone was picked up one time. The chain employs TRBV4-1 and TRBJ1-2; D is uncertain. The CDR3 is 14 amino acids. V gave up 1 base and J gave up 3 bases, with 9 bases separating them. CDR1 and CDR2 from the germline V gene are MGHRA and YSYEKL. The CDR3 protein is CASSQGQADYGYTF. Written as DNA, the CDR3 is TGCGCCAGCAGCCAAGGGCAGGCAGACTATGGCTACACCTTC.

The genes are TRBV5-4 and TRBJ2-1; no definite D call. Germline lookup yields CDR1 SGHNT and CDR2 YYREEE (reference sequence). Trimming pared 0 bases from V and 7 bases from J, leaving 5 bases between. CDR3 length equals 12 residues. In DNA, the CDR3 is TGTGCCAGCAGCTTGGACCAAAATGAGCAGTTCTTC. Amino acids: CASSLDQNEQFF. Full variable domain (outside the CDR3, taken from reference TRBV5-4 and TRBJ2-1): ETGVTQSPTHLIKTRGQQVTLRCSSQSGHNTVSWYQQALGQGPQFIFQYYREEENGRGNFPPRFSGLQFPNYSSELNVNALELDDSALYLCASSLDQNEQFFGPGTRLTVL.

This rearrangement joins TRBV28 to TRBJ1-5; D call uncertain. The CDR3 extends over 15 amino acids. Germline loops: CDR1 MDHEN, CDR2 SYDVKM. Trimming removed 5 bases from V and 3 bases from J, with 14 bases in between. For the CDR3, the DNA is TGTGCCAGCAGTACCGTAGACCGGGACAATCAGCCCCAGCATTTT. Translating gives CASSTVDRDNQPQHF.